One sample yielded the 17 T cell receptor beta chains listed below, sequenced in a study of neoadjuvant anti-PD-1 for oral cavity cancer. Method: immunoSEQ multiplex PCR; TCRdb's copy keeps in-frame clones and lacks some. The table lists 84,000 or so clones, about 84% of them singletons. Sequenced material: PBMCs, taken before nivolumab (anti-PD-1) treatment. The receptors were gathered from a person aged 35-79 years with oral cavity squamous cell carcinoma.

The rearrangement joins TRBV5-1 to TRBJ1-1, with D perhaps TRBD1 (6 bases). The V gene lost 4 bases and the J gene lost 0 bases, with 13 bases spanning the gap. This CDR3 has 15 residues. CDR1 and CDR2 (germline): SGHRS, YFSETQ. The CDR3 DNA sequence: TGCGCCAGCAGCCCGGCGGGACAAATGAACACTGAAGCTTTCTTT. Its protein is CASSPAGQMNTEAFF.

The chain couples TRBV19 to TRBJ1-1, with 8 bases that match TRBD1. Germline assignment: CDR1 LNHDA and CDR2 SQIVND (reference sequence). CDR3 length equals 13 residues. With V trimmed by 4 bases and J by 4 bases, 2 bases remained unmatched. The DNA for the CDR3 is TGTGCCAGTAGTAGTACAGGGGGCACTGAAGCTTTCTTT. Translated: CASSSTGGTEAFF.

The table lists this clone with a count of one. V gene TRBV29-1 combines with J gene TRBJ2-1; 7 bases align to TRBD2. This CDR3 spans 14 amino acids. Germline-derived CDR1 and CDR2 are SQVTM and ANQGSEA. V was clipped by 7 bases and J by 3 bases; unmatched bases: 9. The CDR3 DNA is TGCAGCGAGGCCCGAGCGGGACGCTACAATGAGCAGTTCTTC. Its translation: CSEARAGRYNEQFF.

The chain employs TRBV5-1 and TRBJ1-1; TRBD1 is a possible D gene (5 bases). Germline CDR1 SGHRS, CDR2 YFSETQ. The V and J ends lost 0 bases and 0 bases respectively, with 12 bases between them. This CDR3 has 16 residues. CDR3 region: CASSLAGGSMNTEAFF. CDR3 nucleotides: TGCGCCAGCAGCTTGGCCGGGGGAAGCATGAACACTGAAGCTTTCTTT.

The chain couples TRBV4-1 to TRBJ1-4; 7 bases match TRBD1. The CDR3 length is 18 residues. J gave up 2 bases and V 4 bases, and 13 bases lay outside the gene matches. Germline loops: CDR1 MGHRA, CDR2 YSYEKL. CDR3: CASSPFGQGVGTNEKLFF. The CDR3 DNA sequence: TGCGCCAGCAGCCCTTTCGGGCAGGGGGTAGGGACTAATGAAAAACTGTTTTTT.

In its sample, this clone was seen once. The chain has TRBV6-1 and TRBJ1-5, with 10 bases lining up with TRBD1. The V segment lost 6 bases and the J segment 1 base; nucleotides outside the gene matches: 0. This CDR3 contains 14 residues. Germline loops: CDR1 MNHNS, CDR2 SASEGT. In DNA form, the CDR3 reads TGTGCCAGCAGGGGACAGGGGAGCAATCAGCCCCAGCATTTT. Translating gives CASRGQGSNQPQHF.

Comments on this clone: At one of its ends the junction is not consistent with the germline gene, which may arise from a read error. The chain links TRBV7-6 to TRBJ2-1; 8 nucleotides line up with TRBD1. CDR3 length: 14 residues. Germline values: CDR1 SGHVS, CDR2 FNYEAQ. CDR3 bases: TGTGCCAGCAGCCTAGCAGGGGGCCGGAATGAGCAGTTCTTC. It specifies CASSLAGGRNEQFF. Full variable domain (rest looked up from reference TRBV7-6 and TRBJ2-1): GAGVSQSPRYKVTKRGQDVALRCDPISGHVSLYWYRQALGQGPEFLTYFNYEAQQDKSGLPNDRFSAERPEGSISTLTIQRTEQRDSAMYRCASSLAGGRNEQFFGPGTRLTVL.

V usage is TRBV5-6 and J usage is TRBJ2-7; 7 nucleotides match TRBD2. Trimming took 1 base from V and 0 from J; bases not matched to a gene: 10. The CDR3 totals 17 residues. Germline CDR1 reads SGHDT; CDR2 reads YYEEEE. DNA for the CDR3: TGTGCCAGCAGCTTGCCACTAGCGTACCCCAGCTCCTACGAGCAGTACTTC. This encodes CASSLPLAYPSSYEQYF.

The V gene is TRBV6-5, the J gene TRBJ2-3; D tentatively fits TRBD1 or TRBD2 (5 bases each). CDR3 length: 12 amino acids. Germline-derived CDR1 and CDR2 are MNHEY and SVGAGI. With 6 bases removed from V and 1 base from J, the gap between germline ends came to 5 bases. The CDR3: CASRGGTDTQYF. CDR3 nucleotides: TGTGCCAGCAGGGGGGGCACAGATACGCAGTATTTT.

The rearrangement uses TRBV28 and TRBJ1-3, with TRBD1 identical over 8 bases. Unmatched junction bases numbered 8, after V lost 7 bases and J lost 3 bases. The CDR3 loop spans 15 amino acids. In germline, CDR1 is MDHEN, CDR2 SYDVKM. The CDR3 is CASIGQGAGGNTIYF. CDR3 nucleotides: TGTGCCAGCATCGGGCAGGGGGCGGGTGGAAACACCATATATTTT. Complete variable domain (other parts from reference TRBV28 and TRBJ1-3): DVKVTQSSRYLVKRTGEKVFLECVQDMDHENMFWYRQDPGLGLRLIYFSYDVKMKEKGDIPEGYSVSREKKERFSLILESASTNQTSMYLCASIGQGAGGNTIYFGEGSWLTVV.

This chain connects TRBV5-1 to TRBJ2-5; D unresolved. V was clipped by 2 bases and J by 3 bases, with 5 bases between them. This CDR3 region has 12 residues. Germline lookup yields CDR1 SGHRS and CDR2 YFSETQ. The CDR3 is CASSFGEETQYF. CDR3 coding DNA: TGCGCCAGCAGCTTTGGAGAAGAGACCCAGTACTTC.

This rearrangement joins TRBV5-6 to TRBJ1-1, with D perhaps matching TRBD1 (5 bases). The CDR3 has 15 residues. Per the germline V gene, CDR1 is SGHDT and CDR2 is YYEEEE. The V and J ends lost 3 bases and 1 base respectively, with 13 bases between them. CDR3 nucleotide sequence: TGTGCCAGCAGCTGGGGACCGGTTGCGAACACTGAAGCTTTCTTT. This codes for CASSWGPVANTEAFF.

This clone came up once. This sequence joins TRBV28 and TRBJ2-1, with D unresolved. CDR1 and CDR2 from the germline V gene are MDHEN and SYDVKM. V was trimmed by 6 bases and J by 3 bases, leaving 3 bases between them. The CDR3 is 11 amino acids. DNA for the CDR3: TGTGCCAGCAGCCTCTACAATGAGCAGTTCTTC. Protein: CASSLYNEQFF.

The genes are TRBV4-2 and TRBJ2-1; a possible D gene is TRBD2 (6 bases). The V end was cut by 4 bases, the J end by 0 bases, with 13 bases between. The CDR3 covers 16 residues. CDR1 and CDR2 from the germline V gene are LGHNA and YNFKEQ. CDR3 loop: CASSLSGPSSYNEQFF. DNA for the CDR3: TGTGCCAGCAGCCTGAGCGGGCCTAGCTCCTACAATGAGCAGTTCTTC.

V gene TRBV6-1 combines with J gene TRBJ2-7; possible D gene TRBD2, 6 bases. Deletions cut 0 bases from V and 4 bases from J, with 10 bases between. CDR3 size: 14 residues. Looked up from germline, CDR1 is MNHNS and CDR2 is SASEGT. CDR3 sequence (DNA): TGTGCCAGCAGTGAAGCGGGAGGACCTTACGAGCAGTACTTC. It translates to CASSEAGGPYEQYF.

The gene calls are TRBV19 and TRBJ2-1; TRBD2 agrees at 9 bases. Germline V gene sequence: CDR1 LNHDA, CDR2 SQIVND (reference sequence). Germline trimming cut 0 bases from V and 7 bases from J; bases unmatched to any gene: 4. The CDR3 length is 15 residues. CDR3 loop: CASSIEGGRGNEQFF. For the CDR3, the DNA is TGTGCCAGTAGTATAGAGGGCGGGAGGGGGAATGAGCAGTTCTTC.

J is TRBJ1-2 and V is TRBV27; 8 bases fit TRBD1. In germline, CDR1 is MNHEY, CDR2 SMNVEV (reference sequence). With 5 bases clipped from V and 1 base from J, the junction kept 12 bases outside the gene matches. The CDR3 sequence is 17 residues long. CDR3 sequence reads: CASSKGTGGGSNYGYTF. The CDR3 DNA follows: TGTGCCAGCAGTAAAGGGACAGGTGGGGGCAGTAACTATGGCTACACCTTC.